This T cell receptor (beta chain) was captured by sequencing in a study of blood T cell repertoires in COVID-19. About the research overall: Donors in the United States, Italy and Spain gave samples during acute or convalescent COVID-19. The analysed material was cDNA or gDNA that came from T cells, B-cell-depleted T cells, or PBMCs.

Enrollment of patients from Seattle took place during active infection, with longitudinal follow-up. Per the original data handling: Reference gene primer amplification in the assay estimated nucleated cell counts. Measured with immunoSEQ multiplex PCR; TCRdb has only the in-frame clones, and not every one. The D gene and trimming were derived from the DNA, and the V and J assignments and clone size from that table. This table has under 350,000 clones, about 93% appearing once. This CDR3 region has 15 residues. With 0 bases clipped from V and 7 bases from J, the junction kept 9 bases outside the gene matches. Germline V CDR1 and CDR2: SGHVS, FNYEAQ.

Sequenced input: peripheral blood. This sequence originates from a woman aged 25-40 years with COVID-19, enrolled during active disease. The rearrangement joins TRBV7-6 to TRBJ2-7; 7 nucleotides align to TRBD1. The DNA for the CDR3 is TGTGCCAGCAGCTTAGCGCAGGGGGAGTATGTGGAGCAGTACTTC. It is translated as CASSLAQGEYVEQYF.